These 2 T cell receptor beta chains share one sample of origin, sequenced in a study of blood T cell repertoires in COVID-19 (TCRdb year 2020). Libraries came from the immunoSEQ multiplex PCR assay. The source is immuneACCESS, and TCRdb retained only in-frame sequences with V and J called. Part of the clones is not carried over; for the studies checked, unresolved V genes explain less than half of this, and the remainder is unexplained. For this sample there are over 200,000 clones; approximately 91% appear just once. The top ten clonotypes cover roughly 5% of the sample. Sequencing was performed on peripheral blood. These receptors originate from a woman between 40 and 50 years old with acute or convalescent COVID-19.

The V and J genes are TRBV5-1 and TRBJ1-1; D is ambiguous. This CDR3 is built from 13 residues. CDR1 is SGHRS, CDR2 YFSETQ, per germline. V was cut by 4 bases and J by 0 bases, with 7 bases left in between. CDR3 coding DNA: TGCGCCAGCAGCCAACATATGAACACTGAAGCTTTCTTT. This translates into CASSQHMNTEAFF.

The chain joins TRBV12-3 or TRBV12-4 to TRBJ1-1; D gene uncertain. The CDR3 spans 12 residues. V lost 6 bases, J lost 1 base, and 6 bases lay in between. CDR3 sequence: CASRHTNTEAFF. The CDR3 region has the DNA TGTGCCAGCAGACACACGAACACTGAAGCTTTCTTT.